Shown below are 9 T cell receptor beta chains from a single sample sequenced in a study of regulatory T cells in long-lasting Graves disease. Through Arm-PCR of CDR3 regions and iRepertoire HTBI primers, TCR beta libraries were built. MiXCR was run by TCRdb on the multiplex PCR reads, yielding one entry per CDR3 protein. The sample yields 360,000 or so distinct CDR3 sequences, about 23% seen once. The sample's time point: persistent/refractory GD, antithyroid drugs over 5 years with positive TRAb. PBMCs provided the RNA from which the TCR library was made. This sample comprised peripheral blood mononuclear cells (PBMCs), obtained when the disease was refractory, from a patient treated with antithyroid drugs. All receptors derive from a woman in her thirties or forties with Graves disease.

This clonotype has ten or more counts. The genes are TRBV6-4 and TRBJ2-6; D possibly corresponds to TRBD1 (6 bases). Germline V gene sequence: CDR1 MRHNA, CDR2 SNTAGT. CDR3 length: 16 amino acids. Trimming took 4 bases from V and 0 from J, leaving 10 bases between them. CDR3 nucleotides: TGTGCCAGCAGTGTCACAGGGAACTCTGGGGCCAACGTCCTGACTTTC. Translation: CASSVTGNSGANVLTF.

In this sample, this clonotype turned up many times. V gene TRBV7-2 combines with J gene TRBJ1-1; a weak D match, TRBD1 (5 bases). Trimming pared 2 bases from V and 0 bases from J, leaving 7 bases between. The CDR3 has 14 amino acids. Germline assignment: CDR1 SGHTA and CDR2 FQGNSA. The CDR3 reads CASSLRQMNTEAFF. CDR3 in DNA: TGTGCCAGCAGCTTAAGACAGATGAACACTGAAGCTTTCTTT.

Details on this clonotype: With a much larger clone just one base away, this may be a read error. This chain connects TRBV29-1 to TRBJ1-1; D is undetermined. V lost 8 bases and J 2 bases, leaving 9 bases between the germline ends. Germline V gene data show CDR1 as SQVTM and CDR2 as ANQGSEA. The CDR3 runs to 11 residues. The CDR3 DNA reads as TGCAGCATGATGTTAAACACTGAAGCTTTCTTT. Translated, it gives CSMMLNTEAFF.

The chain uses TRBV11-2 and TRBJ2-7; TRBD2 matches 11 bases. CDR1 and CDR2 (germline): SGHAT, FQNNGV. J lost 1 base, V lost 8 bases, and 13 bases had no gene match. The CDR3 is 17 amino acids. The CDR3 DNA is TGTGCCAGCCGGGGCACTAGCGGGAGTAAAGAGTCCTACGAGCAGTACTTC. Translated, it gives CASRGTSGSKESYEQYF.

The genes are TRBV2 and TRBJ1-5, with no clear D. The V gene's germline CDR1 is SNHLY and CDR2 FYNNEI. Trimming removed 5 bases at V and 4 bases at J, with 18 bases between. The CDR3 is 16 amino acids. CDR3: CASSLPAGPKNQPQHF. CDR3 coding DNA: TGTGCCAGCAGTTTACCGGCAGGACCTAAGAATCAGCCCCAGCATTTT.

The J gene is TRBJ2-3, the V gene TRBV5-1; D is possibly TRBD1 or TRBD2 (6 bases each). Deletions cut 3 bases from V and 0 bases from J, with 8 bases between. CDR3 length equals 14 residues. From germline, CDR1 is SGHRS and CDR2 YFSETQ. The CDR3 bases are TGCGCCAGCAGCTCGGGGGCTAGCACAGATACGCAGTATTTT. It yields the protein CASSSGASTDTQYF.

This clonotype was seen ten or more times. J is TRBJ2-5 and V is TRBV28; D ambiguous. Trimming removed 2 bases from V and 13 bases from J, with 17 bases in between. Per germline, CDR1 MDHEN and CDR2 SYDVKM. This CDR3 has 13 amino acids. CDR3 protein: CASSLINFELLYF. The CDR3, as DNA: TGTGCCAGCAGTTTAATTAACTTTGAACTCTTGTACTTC.

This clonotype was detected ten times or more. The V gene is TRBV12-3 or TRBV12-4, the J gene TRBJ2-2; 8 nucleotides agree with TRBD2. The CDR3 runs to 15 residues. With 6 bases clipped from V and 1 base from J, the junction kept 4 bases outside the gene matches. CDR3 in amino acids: CASRLAALNTGELFF. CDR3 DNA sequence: TGTGCCAGCAGACTAGCGGCACTGAACACCGGGGAGCTGTTTTTT.

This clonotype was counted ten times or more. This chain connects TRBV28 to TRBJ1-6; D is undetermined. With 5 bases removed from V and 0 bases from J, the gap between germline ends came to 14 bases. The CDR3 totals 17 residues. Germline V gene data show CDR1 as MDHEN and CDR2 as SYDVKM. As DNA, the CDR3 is TGTGCCAGCAGTCCTTACGCCAGAAGCTCCTATAATTCACCCCTCCACTTT. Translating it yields CASSPYARSSYNSPLHF.